The T cell receptor beta chain under discussion was sequenced for a study of cytomegalovirus exposure and HLA in healthy donors (dated by TCRdb to about 2017). Regarding the research as a whole: An earlier analysis of roughly 570 of the donors reported 250 to 300 Gb of sequence data and 117 million unique TCR beta sequences obtained from around 170 million T cells. HLA typing covered class I and class II loci at four-digit resolution. A later genetic analysis used genome-wide SNP genotypes for about 65% of the roughly 670 donors, treating that subset as a discovery cohort. An early release covering more than 500 HLA-typed donors comprised approximately 300 gigabases of sequencing data and around 85 million unique TCR sequences. Donor age, sex, ethnicity and CMV serostatus were compiled alongside the repertoire data. In a later analysis, previously published TCR beta repertoires from 500 to 750 donors were re-analyzed and high-resolution HLA genotyping was added so that TCR occurrence patterns could be studied. Among some 410 genotyped donors of the cohort, an average of around 240,000 unique TCR beta nucleotide sequences were sequenced per donor, roughly 18% of them non-productive. Typing coverage varied by locus: about 620-640 donors for A, B, C, DRB1 and DQB1; some 520 for DQA1; over 600 for DPA1; approximately 490 for DPB1. To decide whether each TCR beta V gene segment behaved as functional or pseudogenic, an earlier analysis of some 600 of the donors relied on high-throughput TCR beta sequencing. To predict cytomegalovirus infection status, the study combined high-throughput TCR immunosequencing, statistical association of individual TCRs with disease status, and machine learning. The later analysis used no new phenotypic data to find candidate immune exposures, relying instead on TCR beta sequences and their occurrence across donors. All discovery cohort repertoires had been generated on a single sequencing platform. Several DR-DQ haplotypes were treated as single units for association and clustering because of strong linkage in the cohort. The study profiled the T cell repertoires of hundreds of subjects by immunosequencing and related them to cytomegalovirus serostatus. Of the 300 to 500 genotyped donors, over 80% were placed in the genetic ancestry cluster associated with self-reported Caucasian donors. The study aimed to test whether cataloging public T cell receptors could reveal signatures of past pathogen exposure. Along with the roughly 610-subject first cohort, a separate validation cohort of over a hundred different subjects was used.

The library was generated by the immunoSEQ multiplex PCR assay. The multiplex PCR relied on a mix of 60 forward primers for TCR Vbeta segments and 13 reverse primers for TCR Jbeta segments. The CDR3 region of rearranged TCR beta genes was amplified from genomic DNA by a multiplex PCR assay. The amplified TCR beta libraries were sequenced on the Illumina HiSeq System as 87-base-pair reads. Per the authors' processing: Across the roughly 640 repertoires, a later analysis counted tens of millions of unique TCR beta chains, 9.5 million to 13 million of which were shared by at least two donors. To remove PCR and sequencing errors, raw reads were error-corrected and collapsed into unique sequences using a nearest-neighbor algorithm that merged closely related sequences. CDR3 sequences were aligned to IMGT reference sequences to assign V, D and J gene segments. For a sequence to be retained, a match of at least six nucleotides to both a V gene segment and a J gene segment was required. Rearrangements were called productive when the CDR3 lacked stop codons and stayed in frame with V and J; all others were non-productive. CDR3 was defined according to IMGT convention as the region running from the second conserved V-encoded cysteine to the conserved J-encoded phenylalanine. The earlier analysis of fewer than 700 of the donors excluded sequences that lacked an unambiguous match to a single V gene segment. In an earlier analysis of 587 of the donors, a V segment was called functional when productive rearrangements were above 56.7%, and segregating when the standard deviation between donors exceeded 5%. A statistical classification framework was built to diagnose cytomegalovirus status from the catalog of TCR beta chain sequences. In a later analysis, V and J genes were assigned by comparing TCR nucleotide sequences against IMGT/GENE-DB human TR gene sequences. In a later analysis, CDR3 sequences and most-parsimonious VDJ recombination scenarios were assigned using the TCRdist pipeline. In a later analysis, each TCR beta chain was defined by its CDR3 amino acid sequence together with its V-gene family, and reads without a unique V-gene family were excluded. As a way to deal with suspected cross-contamination and a sequencing artifact, a later analysis dropped roughly 620 nucleotide sequences that were highly shared and had low generation probability. In a later analysis, a clonal expansion index was calculated for each public chain from normalized within-repertoire ranks of inferred template counts. Generation probabilities in a later analysis came from a VDJ recombination model fitted to out-of-frame rearrangements, and those results were checked against IGoR. Hypergeometric tests were used in a later analysis to score TCR-TCR, TCR-HLA and TCR-CMV co-occurrence, with a repertoire-size bias correction applied to the TCR pairs. In a later analysis, false discovery rates were estimated by permuting HLA or CMV assignments 20 times. In a later analysis, co-occurring TCRs were grouped using DBSCAN, and TCRdist sequence similarity was added for clustering within HLA-allele-positive subsets. For co-occurrence clustering, repertoires with fewer than 30,000 or more than 120,000 public chains were excluded, along with several repertoires with anomalous nucleotide sharing. Held by TCRdb, this immuneACCESS table contains in-frame sequences only and omits some clones. Under half of the omission traces to an unresolved V gene where checked; the cause of the rest is unknown. From that table come the V and J calls and clone size; the DNA was used to work out D and trimming. Within this sample are approximately 150,000 clones, with over 55% of them counted one time only. The ten largest clones capture 2% to 2.5% of the sample.

The cohort comprised several hundred healthy bone marrow donors. At the time of sampling, every cohort member was nominally healthy, though immune exposures that went unrecorded were likely present. The donor tested CMV seronegative and was one of the 352 seronegative cohort members. A peripheral blood sample was collected from each donor, and TCR beta sequencing was performed on peripheral blood mononuclear cells. The Qiagen DNeasy Blood Extraction Kit was used to extract genomic DNA from the blood cell samples. As concerns this clone: Which antigen it targets is not known. Base qualities are not recorded, but no much larger clone differs from it by a single base.

Results and caveats for the whole study, not just this receptor: A later analysis found that TCR association rates varied across HLA loci, with DRB1 alleles showing the most associated TCRs and HLA-C alleles the fewest. Across donors, most TCR sequences were observed very rarely, whereas some public TCRs were present in many individuals. Immune exposure information for the cohort was limited to CMV serostatus. Because the 87-base-pair reads could not distinguish some IMGT-functional V segments, including TRBV6-2 and TRBV6-3, those segments were excluded. In a later analysis, HLA-associated TCR beta chains were found to be more clonally expanded and to have lower generation probabilities than equally common non-associated chains. Because counts were too low, 15 to 20 rarely observed V segments, including chromosome 9 orphons, were excluded from the earlier analysis of some 590 of the donors. In a later analysis, 16,951 TCR beta sequences were associated with specific HLA alleles at a false discovery rate of 0.05. A later analysis reported that several top co-occurrence clusters appeared linked to parvovirus B19, influenza, CMV and Epstein-Barr virus. In a later analysis, most CMV-associated TCR beta chains were found to appear HLA-restricted, with HLA associations seemingly driven largely by CMV exposure. An earlier analysis of roughly 570 of the donors showed that most TCR beta V segments appeared in productive rearrangements either about 87% or about 30% of the time, which broadly matched IMGT annotations. The cohort was sequenced for TCR beta chains only, and without alpha or paired-chain data the features that could be detected were limited. The study gave a list of more than 150 TCR beta chains associated with cytomegalovirus. A further reported finding was that TCR beta sequences accurately predicted the HLA-A and HLA-B alleles for most subjects in the first cohort. In a later genetic analysis, a missense DCLRE1C variant was associated with V-gene and J-gene trimming of TCR beta chains, and the association was replicated in an independent cohort. Because HLA typing was missing for some donors at each locus, association tests included only the typed subset. The classifier was reported to diagnose cytomegalovirus status with high specificity and sensitivity in both the original and validation cohorts. A group of highly shared sequence variants was considered likely to be a technical artifact of the sequencing pipeline. When HLA alleles, especially DR and DQ, strongly co-occurred, attributing TCR associations to individual alleles was difficult. Correlated functional status among segregating V segments might be attributable to linkage disequilibrium, but an unknown experimental factor could not be ruled out. Three of the identified cytomegalovirus-associated TCR beta chains were confirmed in vitro to be specific for cytomegalovirus antigens. Roughly uniform sequencing depth across donors was assumed in presence/absence analyses, although this assumption may not hold. In a later genetic analysis, fewer N-insertions in productive TCRs were reported among donors in an Asian-associated ancestry cluster than the roughly 700-donor mean. The authors suggested that the approach could potentially be extended to other disease states and immunological phenotypes.

Reading from cysteine to phenylalanine, the CDR3 counts 14 amino acids. The read is trimmed to its CDR3 DNA, 42 bases read in frame from base 1. CDR1 is given as SNHLY and CDR2 as FYNNEI, both from the germline V gene. V is shortened by 4 bases, J by 10 bases, and the region joining them spans 19 bases. This clonotype originated in a man aged 40-49 years in good health and CMV-seronegative. The sequence links TRBV2 to TRBJ1-1; 5 matching bases give a weak D call of TRBD1. Sequencing was done on a sample of PBMCs. The CDR3 region: CASSGPWQGGRAFF. The DNA sequence is TGTGCCAGCAGTGGGCCCTGGCAGGGAGGACGAGCTTTCTTT.